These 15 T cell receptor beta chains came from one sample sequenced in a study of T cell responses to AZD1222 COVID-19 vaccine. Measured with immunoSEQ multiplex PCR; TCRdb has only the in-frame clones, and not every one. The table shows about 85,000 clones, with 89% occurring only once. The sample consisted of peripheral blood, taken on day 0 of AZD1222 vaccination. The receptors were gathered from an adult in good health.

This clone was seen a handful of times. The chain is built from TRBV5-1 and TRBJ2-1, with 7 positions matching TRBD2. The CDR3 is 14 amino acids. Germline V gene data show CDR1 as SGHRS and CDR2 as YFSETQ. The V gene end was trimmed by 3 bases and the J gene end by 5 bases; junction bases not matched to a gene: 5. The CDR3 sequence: CASSYSGRDNEQFF. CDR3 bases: TGCGCCAGCAGCTATAGCGGGCGGGACAATGAGCAGTTCTTC. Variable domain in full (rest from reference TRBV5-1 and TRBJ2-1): KAGVTQTPRYLIKTRGQQVTLSCSPISGHRSVSWYQQTPGQGLQFLFEYFSETQRNKGNFPGRFSGRQFSNSRSEMNVSTLELGDSALYLCASSYSGRDNEQFFGPGTRLTVL.

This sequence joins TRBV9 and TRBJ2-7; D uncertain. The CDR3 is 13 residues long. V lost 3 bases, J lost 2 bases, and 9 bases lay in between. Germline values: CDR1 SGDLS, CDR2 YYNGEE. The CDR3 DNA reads TGTGCCAGCAGCGGGGGTCTTCCCTACGAGCAGTACTTC. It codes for CASSGGLPYEQYF.

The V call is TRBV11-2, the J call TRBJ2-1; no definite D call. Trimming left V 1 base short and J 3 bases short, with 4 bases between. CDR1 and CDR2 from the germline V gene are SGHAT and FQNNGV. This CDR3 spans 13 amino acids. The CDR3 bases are TGTGCCAGCAGCTTAGGACTCTACAATGAGCAGTTCTTC. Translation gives CASSLGLYNEQFF.

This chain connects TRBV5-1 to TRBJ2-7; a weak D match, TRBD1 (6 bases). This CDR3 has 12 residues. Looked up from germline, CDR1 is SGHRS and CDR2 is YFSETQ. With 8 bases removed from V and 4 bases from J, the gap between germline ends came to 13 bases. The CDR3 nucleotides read TGCGCCAGATCAGGGGCCTCGTACGAGCAGTACTTC. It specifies CARSGASYEQYF.

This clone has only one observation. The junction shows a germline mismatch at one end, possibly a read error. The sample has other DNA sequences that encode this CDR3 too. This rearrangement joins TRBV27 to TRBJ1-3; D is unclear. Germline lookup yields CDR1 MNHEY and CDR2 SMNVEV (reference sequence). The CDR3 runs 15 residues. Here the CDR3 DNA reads TGTGCCAGTAGTTTATCGTTGGACCGTGGAAACACCATATATTTT. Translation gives CASSLSLDRGNTIYF.

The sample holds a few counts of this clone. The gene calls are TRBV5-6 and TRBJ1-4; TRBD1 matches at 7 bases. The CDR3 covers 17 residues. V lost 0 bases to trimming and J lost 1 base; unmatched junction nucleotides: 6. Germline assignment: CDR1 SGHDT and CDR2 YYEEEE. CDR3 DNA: TGTGCCAGCAGCTTGGCAAACAGGGGAGTAACTAATGAAAAACTGTTTTTT. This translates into CASSLANRGVTNEKLFF. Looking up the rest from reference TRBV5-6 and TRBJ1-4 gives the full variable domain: DAGVTQSPTHLIKTRGQQVTLRCSPKSGHDTVSWYQQALGQGPQFIFQYYEEEERQRGNFPDRFSGHQFPNYSSELNVNALLLGDSALYLCASSLANRGVTNEKLFFGSGTQLSVL.

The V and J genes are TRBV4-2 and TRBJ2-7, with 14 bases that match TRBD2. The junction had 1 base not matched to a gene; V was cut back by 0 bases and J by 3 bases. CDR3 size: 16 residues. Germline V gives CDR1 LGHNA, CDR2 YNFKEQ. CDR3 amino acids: CASSQEGTSGSYEQYF. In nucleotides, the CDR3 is TGTGCCAGCAGCCAAGAAGGGACTAGCGGGAGCTACGAGCAGTACTTC.

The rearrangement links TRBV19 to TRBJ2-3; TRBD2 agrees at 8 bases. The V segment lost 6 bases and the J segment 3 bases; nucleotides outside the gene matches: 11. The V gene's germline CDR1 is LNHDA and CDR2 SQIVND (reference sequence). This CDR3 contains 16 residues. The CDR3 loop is CASRREGQRGTDTQYF. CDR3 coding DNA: TGTGCCAGTAGACGGGAGGGCCAGAGGGGGACAGATACGCAGTATTTT.

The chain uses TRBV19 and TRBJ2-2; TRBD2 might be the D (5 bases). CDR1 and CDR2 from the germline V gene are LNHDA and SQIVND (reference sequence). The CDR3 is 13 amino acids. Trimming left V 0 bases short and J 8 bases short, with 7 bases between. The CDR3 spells CASSIDGVGELFF. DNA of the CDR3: TGTGCCAGTAGTATAGACGGGGTGGGGGAGCTGTTTTTT.

The CDR3 bases are TGTGCCAGCAGTTTAAGCGGGAGCTTTTCCTACGAGCAGTACTTC. Translating it yields CASSLSGSFSYEQYF. J is TRBJ2-7 and V is TRBV27; 8 bases fit TRBD2. CDR1 and CDR2 from the germline V gene are MNHEY and SMNVEV (reference sequence). The CDR3 consists of 15 residues. Unmatched junction bases numbered 4, after V lost 2 bases and J lost 1 base.

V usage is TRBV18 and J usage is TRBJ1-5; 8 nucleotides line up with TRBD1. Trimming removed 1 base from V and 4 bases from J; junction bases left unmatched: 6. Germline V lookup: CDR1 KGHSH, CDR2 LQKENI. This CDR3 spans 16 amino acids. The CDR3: CASSPLGQGGNQPQHF. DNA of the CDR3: TGTGCCAGCTCACCACTCGGACAGGGAGGAAATCAGCCCCAGCATTTT. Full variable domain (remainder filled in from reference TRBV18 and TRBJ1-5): NAGVMQNPRHLVRRRGQEARLRCSPMKGHSHVYWYRQLPEEGLKFMVYLQKENIIDESGMPKERFSAEFPKEGPSILRIQQVVRGDSAAYFCASSPLGQGGNQPQHFGDGTRLSIL.

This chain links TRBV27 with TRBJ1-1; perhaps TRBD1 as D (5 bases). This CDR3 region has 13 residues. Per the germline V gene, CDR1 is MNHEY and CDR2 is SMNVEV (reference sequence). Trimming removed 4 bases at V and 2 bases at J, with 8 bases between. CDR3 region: CASSSGKNTEAFF. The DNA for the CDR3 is TGTGCCAGCAGTTCAGGGAAAAACACTGAAGCTTTCTTT.

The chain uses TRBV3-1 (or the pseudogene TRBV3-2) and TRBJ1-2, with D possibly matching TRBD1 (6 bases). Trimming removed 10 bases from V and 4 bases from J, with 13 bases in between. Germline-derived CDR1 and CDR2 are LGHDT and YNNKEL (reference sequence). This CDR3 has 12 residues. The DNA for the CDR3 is TGTGCCACCTCGGGGGCCTCCTATGGCTACACCTTC. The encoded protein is CATSGASYGYTF.

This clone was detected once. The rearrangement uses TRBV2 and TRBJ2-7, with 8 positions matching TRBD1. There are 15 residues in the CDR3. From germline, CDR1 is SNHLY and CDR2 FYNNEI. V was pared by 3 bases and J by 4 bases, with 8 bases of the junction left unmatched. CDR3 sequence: CASSDRVRGLYEQYF. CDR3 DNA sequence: TGTGCCAGCAGTGATAGGGTCAGGGGGCTATACGAGCAGTACTTC.

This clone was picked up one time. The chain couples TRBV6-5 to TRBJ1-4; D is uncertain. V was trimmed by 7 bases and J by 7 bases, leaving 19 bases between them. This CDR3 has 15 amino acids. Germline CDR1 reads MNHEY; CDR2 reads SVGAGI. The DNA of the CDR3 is TGTGCCAGCACCGAGACACGGACTAGAGGTGAAAAACTGTTTTTT. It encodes CASTETRTRGEKLFF.